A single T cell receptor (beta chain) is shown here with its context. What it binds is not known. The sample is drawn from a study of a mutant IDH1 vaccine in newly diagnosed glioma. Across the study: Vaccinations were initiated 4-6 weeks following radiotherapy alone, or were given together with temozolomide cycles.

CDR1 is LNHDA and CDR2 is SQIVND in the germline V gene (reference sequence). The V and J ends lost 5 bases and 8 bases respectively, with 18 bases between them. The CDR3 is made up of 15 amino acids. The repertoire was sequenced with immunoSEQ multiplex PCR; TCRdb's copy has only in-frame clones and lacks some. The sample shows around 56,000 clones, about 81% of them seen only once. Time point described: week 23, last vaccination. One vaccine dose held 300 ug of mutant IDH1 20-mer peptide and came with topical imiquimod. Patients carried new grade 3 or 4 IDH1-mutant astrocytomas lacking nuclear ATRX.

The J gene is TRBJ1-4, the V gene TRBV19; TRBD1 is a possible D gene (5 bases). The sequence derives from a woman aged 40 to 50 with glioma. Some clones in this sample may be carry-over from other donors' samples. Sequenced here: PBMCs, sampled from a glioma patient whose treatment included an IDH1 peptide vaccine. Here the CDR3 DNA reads TGTGCCAGTAGTCGGGGCGCCCCGGCTGAGGAAAAACTGTTTTTT. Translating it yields CASSRGAPAEEKLFF.